This T cell receptor (beta chain) was captured in a study of T cells in Graves' hyperthyroidism and ophthalmopathy. Study context: Before treatment of any kind, peripheral blood was taken at initial diagnosis.

Many counts were recorded for this clonotype. With a duration under 2 months, the hyperthyroidism was newly diagnosed in patients aged 18 to 65. With V trimmed by 3 bases and J by 6 bases, 8 bases remained unmatched. The CDR3 has 15 amino acids. Germline V gene lookup returns CDR1 DFQATT and CDR2 SNEGSKA (reference sequence). There were TCR beta CDR3 regions amplified from RNA transcripts. The TCR CDR3 first-round RT-PCR relied on the HTBI primer set. One entry per CDR3 protein results from TCRdb running MiXCR on the multiplex PCR reads. The sample has 540,000 or so distinct CDR3 sequences; more than 15% are singletons.

The genes are TRBV20-1 and TRBJ2-4; 10 nucleotides match TRBD2. The specimen was blood. The TCR sequence derives from a woman aged 25 to 45 with Graves' hyperthyroidism. CDR3 DNA: TGCAGTGCTAGCAAGGGACTAGCGAGAGGAAACATTCAGTACTTC. This encodes CSASKGLARGNIQYF.